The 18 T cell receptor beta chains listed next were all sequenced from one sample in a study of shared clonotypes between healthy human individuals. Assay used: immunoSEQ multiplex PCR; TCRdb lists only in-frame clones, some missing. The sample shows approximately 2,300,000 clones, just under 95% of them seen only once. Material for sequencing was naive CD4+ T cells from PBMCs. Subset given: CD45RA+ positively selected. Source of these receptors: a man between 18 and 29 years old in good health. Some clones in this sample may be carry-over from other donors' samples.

Written as DNA, the CDR3 is TGTGCCAGCAGCCGGGACAGGGGCGAGACCCAGTACTTC. It translates to CASSRDRGETQYF. This chain joins TRBV28 and TRBJ2-5, with 10 bases fitting TRBD1. CDR1 and CDR2 (germline): MDHEN, SYDVKM. Unmatched junction bases numbered 3, after V lost 6 bases and J lost 5 bases. This CDR3 is 13 amino acids long. Combining the CDR3 with reference TRBV28 and TRBJ2-5 gives the whole variable domain DVKVTQSSRYLVKRTGEKVFLECVQDMDHENMFWYRQDPGLGLRLIYFSYDVKMKEKGDIPEGYSVSREKKERFSLILESASTNQTSMYLCASSRDRGETQYFGPGTRLLVL.

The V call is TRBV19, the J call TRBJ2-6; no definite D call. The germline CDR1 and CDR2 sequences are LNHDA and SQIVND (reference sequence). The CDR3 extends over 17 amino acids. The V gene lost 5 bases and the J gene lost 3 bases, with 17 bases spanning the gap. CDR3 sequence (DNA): TGTGCCAGTAGTCTTCCCGCTTTCAGTTATGGGGCCAACGTCCTGACTTTC. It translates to CASSLPAFSYGANVLTF.

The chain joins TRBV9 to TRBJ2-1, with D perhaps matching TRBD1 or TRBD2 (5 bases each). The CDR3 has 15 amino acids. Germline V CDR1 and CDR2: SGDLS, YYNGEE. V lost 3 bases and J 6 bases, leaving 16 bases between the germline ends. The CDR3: CASSAAGTAPNEQFF. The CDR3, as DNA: TGTGCCAGCAGCGCAGCCGGGACCGCCCCCAATGAGCAGTTCTTC.

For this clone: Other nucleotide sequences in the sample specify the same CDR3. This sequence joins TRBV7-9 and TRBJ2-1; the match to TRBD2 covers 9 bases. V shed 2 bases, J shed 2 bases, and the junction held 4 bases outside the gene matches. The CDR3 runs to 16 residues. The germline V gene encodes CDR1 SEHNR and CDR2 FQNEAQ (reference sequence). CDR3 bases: TGTGCCAGCAGCTTATCCCTAGCGGGAACCTACAATGAGCAGTTCTTC. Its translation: CASSLSLAGTYNEQFF.

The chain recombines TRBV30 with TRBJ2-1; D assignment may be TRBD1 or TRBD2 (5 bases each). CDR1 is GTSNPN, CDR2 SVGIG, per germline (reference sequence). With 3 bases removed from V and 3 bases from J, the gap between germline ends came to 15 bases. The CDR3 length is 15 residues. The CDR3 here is CAWRPPGPNYNEQFF. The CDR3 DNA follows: TGTGCCTGGAGGCCACCGGGACCCAACTACAATGAGCAGTTCTTC.

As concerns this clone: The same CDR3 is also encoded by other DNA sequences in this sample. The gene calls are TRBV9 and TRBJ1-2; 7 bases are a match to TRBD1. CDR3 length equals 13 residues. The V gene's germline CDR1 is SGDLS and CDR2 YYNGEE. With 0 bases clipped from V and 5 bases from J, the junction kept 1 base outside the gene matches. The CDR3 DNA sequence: TGTGCCAGCAGCGTAGAGGGGGCATATGGCTACACCTTC. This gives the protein CASSVEGAYGYTF. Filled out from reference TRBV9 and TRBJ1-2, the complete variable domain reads DSGVTQTPKHLITATGQRVTLRCSPRSGDLSVYWYQQSLDQGLQFLIQYYNGEERAKGNILERFSAQQFPDLHSELNLSSLELGDSALYFCASSVEGAYGYTFGSGTRLTVV.

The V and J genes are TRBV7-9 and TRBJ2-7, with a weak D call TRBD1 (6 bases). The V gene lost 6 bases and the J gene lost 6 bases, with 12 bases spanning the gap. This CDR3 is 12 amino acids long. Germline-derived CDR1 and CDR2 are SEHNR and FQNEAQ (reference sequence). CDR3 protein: CASSTGFSEQYF. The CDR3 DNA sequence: TGTGCCAGCAGTACAGGGTTCAGCGAGCAGTACTTC. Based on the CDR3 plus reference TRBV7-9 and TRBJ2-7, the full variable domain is DTGVSQNPRHKITKRGQNVTFRCDPISEHNRLYWYRQTLGQGPEFLTYFQNEAQLEKSRLLSDRFSAERPKGSFSTLEIQRTEQGDSAMYLCASSTGFSEQYFGPGTRLTVT.

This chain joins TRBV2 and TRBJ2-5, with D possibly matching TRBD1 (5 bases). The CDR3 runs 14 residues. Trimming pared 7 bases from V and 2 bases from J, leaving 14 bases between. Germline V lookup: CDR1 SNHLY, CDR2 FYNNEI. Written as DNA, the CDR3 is TGTGCCAGCAACAAAGGGGCGATACAAGAGACCCAGTACTTC. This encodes CASNKGAIQETQYF.

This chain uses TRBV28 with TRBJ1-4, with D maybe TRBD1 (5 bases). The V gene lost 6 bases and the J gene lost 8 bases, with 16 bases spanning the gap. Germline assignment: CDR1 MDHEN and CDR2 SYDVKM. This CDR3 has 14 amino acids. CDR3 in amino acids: CASRGGTGGEKLFF. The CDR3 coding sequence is TGTGCCAGCAGGGGGGGGACGGGTGGCGAAAAACTGTTTTTT.

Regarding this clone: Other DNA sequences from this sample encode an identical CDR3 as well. The CDR3 DNA is TGCGCCAGCAGCTCCGGACTAGCGGGAGGGGCAGATACGCAGTATTTT. It specifies CASSSGLAGGADTQYF. The V gene is TRBV5-1, the J gene TRBJ2-3; 15 bases agree with TRBD2. The V and J ends lost 3 bases and 4 bases, in that order; junction bases with no gene match: 3. Per the germline V gene, CDR1 is SGHRS and CDR2 is YFSETQ. CDR3 length: 16 amino acids.

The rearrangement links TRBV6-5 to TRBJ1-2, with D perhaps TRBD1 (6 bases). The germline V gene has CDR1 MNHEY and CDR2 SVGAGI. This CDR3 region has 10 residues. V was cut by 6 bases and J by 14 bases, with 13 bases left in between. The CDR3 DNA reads TGTGCCAGCAGAAAGGACAGAGAGACCTTC. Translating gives CASRKDRETF.

CDR3 sequence (DNA): TGTGCCAGCAGCAAAGATGTGGCGGGCACTGAAGCTTTCTTT. Residues: CASSKDVAGTEAFF. The rearrangement uses TRBV21-1 and TRBJ1-1. TRBV21-1 is labeled a pseudogene. The CDR3 totals 14 residues.

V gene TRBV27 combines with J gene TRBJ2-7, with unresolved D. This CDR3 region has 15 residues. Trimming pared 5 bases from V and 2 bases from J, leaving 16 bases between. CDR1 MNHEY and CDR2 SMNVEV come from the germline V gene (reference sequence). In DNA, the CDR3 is TGTGCCAGCAGTCCTCGGTGGAGTGGAGCCTACGAGCAGTACTTC. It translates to CASSPRWSGAYEQYF.

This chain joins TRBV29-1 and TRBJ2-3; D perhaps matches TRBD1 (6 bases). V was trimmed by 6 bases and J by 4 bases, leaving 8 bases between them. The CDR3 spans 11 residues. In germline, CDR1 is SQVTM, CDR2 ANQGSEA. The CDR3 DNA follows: TGCAGCGTCGCAGGGGCAGATACGCAGTATTTT. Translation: CSVAGADTQYF.

The CDR3 nucleotides are TGTGCCAGTAGTATTAAGATTCCGAGCAATCAGCCCCAGCATTTT. It codes for CASSIKIPSNQPQHF. This sequence joins TRBV19 and TRBJ1-5; unclear D gene. Germline V CDR1 and CDR2: LNHDA, SQIVND (reference sequence). Trimming left V 3 bases short and J 1 base short, with 10 bases between. The CDR3 runs 15 residues.

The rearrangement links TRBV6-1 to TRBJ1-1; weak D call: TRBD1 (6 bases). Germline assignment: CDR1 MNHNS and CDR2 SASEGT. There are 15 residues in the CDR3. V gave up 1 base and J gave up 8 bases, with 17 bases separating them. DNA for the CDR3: TGTGCCAGCAGTGAAGTGCCCGACAGGTGGAGAGAAGCTTTCTTT. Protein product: CASSEVPDRWREAFF.

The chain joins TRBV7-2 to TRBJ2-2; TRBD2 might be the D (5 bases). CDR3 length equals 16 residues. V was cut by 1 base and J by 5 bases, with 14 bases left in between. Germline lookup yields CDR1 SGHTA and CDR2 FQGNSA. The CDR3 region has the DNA TGTGCCAGCAGCTTAGTTTACCCAGCGGAGACCGGGGAGCTGTTTTTT. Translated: CASSLVYPAETGELFF.

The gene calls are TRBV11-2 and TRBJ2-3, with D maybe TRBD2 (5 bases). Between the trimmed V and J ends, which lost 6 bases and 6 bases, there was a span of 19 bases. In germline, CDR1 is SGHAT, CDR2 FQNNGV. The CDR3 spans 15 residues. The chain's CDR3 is CASRARVQFSDTQYF. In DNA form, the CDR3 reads TGTGCCAGCAGGGCGCGGGTCCAGTTTTCCGATACGCAGTATTTT.